This TCR beta chain came from a study of cytomegalovirus exposure and HLA in healthy donors (dated by TCRdb to the late 2010s). Study-level background: According to an earlier analysis of around 600 of the donors, some 180 million T cells yielded 120 million or so unique TCR beta sequences and around 280 Gb of sequence data. About 280 gigabases of sequencing data and 78 million or so unique TCR sequences were included in an early release covering around 650 HLA-typed donors. Among the roughly 400 genotyped donors, approximately 77% belonged to the genetic ancestry cluster associated with self-reported Caucasian donors. The aim of the study was to test whether cataloging public T cell receptors could identify signatures of past pathogen exposure. The T cell repertoires of 666 subjects were profiled by immunosequencing and related to cytomegalovirus serostatus. A separate validation cohort of about 110 different subjects was used in addition to the roughly 620-subject first cohort. High-throughput TCR immunosequencing, statistical association of individual TCRs with disease status, and machine learning were combined to predict cytomegalovirus infection status. In a later analysis, previously published TCR beta repertoires from 500 to 750 donors were re-analyzed and high-resolution HLA genotyping was added so that TCR occurrence patterns could be studied. In the later analysis, no new phenotypic data were used to find candidate immune exposures; instead, reliance was placed on TCR beta sequences and their occurrence across donors. An earlier analysis of nearly 600 of the donors applied high-throughput TCR beta sequencing to assess whether each TCR beta V gene segment acted as functional or pseudogenic. Alongside the repertoire data, information on donor age, sex, ethnicity and CMV serostatus was compiled. A later genetic analysis used genome-wide SNP genotypes for about three fifths of the 666 donors, treating that subset as a discovery cohort. Every repertoire in the discovery cohort had been generated on one and the same sequencing platform. HLA typing included class I and class II loci at four-digit resolution. Typing coverage differed by locus: A, B, C, DRB1 and DQB1 were typed in about 620-630 donors, DQA1 in about 500, DPA1 in some 610, and DPB1 in roughly 450. Several DR-DQ haplotypes were handled as single units for association and clustering because linkage in the cohort was strong. On average, 235,054 unique TCR beta nucleotide sequences were sequenced per donor among 398 genotyped donors of the cohort, with roughly 18% of those sequences being non-productive.

In total, roughly 670 healthy bone marrow donors made up the cohort. At the time of sampling, all cohort members were nominally healthy, though unrecorded immune exposures were likely present. The donor was CMV seropositive and was included in the group of 289 seropositive cohort members. Every donor gave a peripheral blood sample, and the peripheral blood mononuclear cells from that sample were used for TCR beta sequencing. Genomic DNA extraction from the blood cell samples was performed with the Qiagen DNeasy Blood Extraction Kit. Library preparation was by the immunoSEQ multiplex PCR assay. For the multiplex PCR, a mixture combining 60 forward primers for TCR Vbeta segments and 13 reverse primers for TCR Jbeta segments was used. The CDR3 region of rearranged TCR beta genes was amplified from genomic DNA by a multiplex PCR assay. The amplified TCR beta libraries were sequenced on the Illumina HiSeq System as 87-base-pair reads. As for how the authors treated the data: A later analysis counted approximately 84 million unique TCR beta chains across the 700 or so repertoires, and roughly 10 million of these chains were shared by at least two donors. Raw reads were error-corrected and collapsed into unique sequences by a nearest-neighbor algorithm in which closely related sequences were merged to remove PCR and sequencing errors. V, D and J gene segments were assigned by aligning CDR3 sequences to IMGT reference sequences. For a sequence to be retained, a match of at least six nucleotides to both a V gene segment and a J gene segment was required. Rearrangements were classified as productive when the CDR3 lacked stop codons and remained in frame with V and J, and all other rearrangements were classified as non-productive. CDR3 was defined by IMGT convention, running from the second conserved V-encoded cysteine to the conserved J-encoded phenylalanine. The earlier analysis of some 550 of the donors excluded any sequence lacking an unambiguous match to a single V gene segment. In an earlier analysis of around 590 of the donors, a V segment was called functional when productive rearrangements were above 56.7%, and segregating when the standard deviation between donors exceeded 5%. A statistical classification framework was developed to diagnose cytomegalovirus status using the catalog of TCR beta chain sequences. In a later analysis, TCR nucleotide sequences were compared against IMGT/GENE-DB human TR gene sequences so that V and J genes could be assigned. A later analysis assigned CDR3 sequences and most-parsimonious VDJ recombination scenarios with the TCRdist pipeline. In a later analysis, each TCR beta chain was defined by its CDR3 amino acid sequence together with its V-gene family, and reads lacking a unique V-gene family were excluded. As a way to deal with suspected cross-contamination and a sequencing artifact, a later analysis dropped approximately 590 nucleotide sequences that were highly shared and had low generation probability. For each public chain, a later analysis derived a clonal expansion index from normalized ranks of inferred template counts within each repertoire. Generation probabilities in a later analysis came from a VDJ recombination model fitted to out-of-frame rearrangements, and those results were checked against IGoR. In a later analysis, hypergeometric tests were used to score TCR-TCR, TCR-HLA and TCR-CMV co-occurrence, with a repertoire-size bias correction applied to TCR pairs. A later analysis estimated false discovery rates by permuting HLA or CMV assignments 20 times. In a later analysis, co-occurring TCRs were grouped using DBSCAN, and TCRdist sequence similarity was added for clustering within HLA-allele-positive subsets. Co-occurrence clustering excluded repertoires with fewer than 30,000 or more than 120,000 public chains, plus five with anomalous nucleotide sharing. The table was pulled from immuneACCESS by TCRdb, which kept in-frame rearrangements only. Such tables lose some clones; where checked, under half of the loss comes from unresolved V genes, and the rest has no known cause. V and J calls and clone size are as listed in that table; D and trimming were resolved from the DNA. Here the sample has 80,000 or so clones; about three quarters occur a single time. The ten top clones hold more than 2.5% of the sample.

Turning to this clone: Its recognized antigen is unknown. No qualities accompany the bases; no much larger clone lies one base away.

Points the paper makes about the study in general: While some public TCRs were present in many individuals, most TCR sequences turned up only very rarely across donors. The classifier was reported to diagnose cytomegalovirus status with high specificity and sensitivity in both the original and validation cohorts. A later analysis found that HLA-associated TCR beta chains were more clonally expanded and had lower generation probabilities than equally common non-associated chains. Because HLA typing was unavailable for some donors at each locus, only the typed subset was used in association tests. A later analysis associated about 18,000 TCR beta sequences with specific HLA alleles at a false discovery rate of 0.05. In a later genetic analysis, fewer N-insertions in productive TCRs were reported among donors in an Asian-associated ancestry cluster than the roughly 640-donor mean. This cohort had only TCR beta chains sequenced, and the lack of alpha or paired-chain data limited which features could be detected. Correlated functional status among segregating V segments might be attributable to linkage disequilibrium, but an unknown experimental factor could not be ruled out. CMV serostatus was the only immune exposure information available for the cohort. When HLA alleles, especially DR and DQ, strongly co-occurred, attributing TCR associations to individual alleles was difficult. In a later analysis, the rate of TCR association differed among HLA loci, with DRB1 alleles having the most associated TCRs and HLA-C alleles having the fewest. Some IMGT-functional V segments, including TRBV6-2 and TRBV6-3, could not be told apart with the 87-base-pair reads, so those segments were excluded. Three of the identified cytomegalovirus-associated TCR beta chains were confirmed in vitro to be specific for cytomegalovirus antigens. The presence/absence analyses assumed that sequencing depth was roughly uniform across donors, and that assumption may not be true. A further reported finding was that TCR beta sequences accurately predicted the HLA-A and HLA-B alleles for most subjects in the first cohort. In a later genetic analysis, a missense DCLRE1C variant was associated with V-gene and J-gene trimming of TCR beta chains, and the association was replicated in an independent cohort. In the study, some 160 TCR beta chains were listed as associated with cytomegalovirus. The authors suggested that the approach could potentially be generalized to other disease states and immunological phenotypes. Most CMV-associated TCR beta chains appeared to be HLA-restricted in a later analysis, and the HLA associations seemed to be driven largely by CMV exposure. Seventeen rarely observed V segments, including chromosome 9 orphons, were excluded from the earlier analysis of a few hundred of the donors because counts were too low. A cluster of highly shared sequence variants was judged likely to be a technical artifact of the sequencing pipeline. In an earlier analysis of some 550 of the donors, most TCR beta V segments were observed in productive rearrangements about 90% or about 30% of the time, broadly matching IMGT annotations. Several of the top co-occurrence clusters appeared to be linked to parvovirus B19, influenza, CMV and Epstein-Barr virus, according to a later analysis.

The germline V gene specifies SNHLY as CDR1 and FYNNEI as CDR2. Relative to germline, V is 3 bases shorter and J is 3 bases shorter, with 18 bases between their ends. There are 16 amino acids in the CDR3, from cysteine to phenylalanine inclusive. Of the read, only the CDR3 DNA is kept; its 48 bases are in frame from base 1. The sequence was obtained from a man aged 45-65 years in good health and CMV-seropositive. The sample taken for sequencing was PBMCs. The V gene is TRBV2 and the J gene is TRBJ2-7, and the D gene may be TRBD2, 5 bases matching. The CDR3 region has the sequence CASSDEDETKYYEQYF. The sequenced DNA is TGTGCCAGCAGTGATGAAGACGAGACTAAATACTACGAGCAGTACTTC.